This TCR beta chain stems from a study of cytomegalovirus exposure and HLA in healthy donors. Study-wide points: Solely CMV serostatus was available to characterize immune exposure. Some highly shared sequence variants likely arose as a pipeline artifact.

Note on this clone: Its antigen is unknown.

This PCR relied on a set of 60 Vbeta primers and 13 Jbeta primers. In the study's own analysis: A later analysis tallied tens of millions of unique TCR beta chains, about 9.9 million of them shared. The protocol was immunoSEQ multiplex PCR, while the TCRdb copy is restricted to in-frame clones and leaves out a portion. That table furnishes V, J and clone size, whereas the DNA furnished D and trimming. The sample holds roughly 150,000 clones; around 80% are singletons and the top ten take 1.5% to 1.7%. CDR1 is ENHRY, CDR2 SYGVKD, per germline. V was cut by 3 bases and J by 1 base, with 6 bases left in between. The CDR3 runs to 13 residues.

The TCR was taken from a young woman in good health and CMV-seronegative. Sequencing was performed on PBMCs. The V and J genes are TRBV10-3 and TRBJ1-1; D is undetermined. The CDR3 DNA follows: TGTGCCATCAGTGACTTCGGGAACACTGAAGCTTTCTTT. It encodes CAISDFGNTEAFF.